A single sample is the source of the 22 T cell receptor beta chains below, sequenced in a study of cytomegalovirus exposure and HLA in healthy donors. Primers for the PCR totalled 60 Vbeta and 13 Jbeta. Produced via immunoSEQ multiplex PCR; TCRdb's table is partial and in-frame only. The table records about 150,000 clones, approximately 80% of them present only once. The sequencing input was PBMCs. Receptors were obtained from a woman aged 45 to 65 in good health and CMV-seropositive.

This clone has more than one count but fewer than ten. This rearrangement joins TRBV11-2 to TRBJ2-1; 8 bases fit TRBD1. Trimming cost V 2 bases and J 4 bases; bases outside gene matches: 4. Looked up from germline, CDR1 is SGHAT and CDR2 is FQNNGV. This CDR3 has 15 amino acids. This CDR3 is CASSLLRQGYNEQFF. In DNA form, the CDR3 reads TGTGCCAGCAGCTTATTGAGACAGGGGTACAATGAGCAGTTCTTC.

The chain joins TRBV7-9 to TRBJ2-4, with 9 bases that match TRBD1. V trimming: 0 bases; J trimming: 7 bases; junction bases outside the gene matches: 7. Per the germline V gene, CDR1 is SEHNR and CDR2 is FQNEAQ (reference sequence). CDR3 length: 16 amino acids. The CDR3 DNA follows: TGTGCCAGCAGCTTAGCTTCCGGGACAGGGCGGAACATTCAGTACTTC. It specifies CASSLASGTGRNIQYF.

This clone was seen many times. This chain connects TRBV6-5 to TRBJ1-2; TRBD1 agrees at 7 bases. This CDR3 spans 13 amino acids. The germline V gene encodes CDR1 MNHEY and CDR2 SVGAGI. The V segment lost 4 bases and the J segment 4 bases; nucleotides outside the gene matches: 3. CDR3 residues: CASSSGQVYGYTF. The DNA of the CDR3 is TGTGCCAGCAGTTCCGGACAGGTCTATGGCTACACCTTC.

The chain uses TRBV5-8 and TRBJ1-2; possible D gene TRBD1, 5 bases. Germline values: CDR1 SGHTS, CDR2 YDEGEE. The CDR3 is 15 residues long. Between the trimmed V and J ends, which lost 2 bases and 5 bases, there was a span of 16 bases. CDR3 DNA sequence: TGTGCCAGCAGCTTATCTTCTGCAGGGATTTATGGCTACACCTTC. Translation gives CASSLSSAGIYGYTF.

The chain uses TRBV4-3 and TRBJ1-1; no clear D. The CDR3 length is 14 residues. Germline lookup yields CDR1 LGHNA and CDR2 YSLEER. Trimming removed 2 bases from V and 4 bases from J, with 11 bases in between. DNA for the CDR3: TGCGCCAGCAGCCAACTAAATGCGGGCACTGAAGCTTTCTTT. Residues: CASSQLNAGTEAFF.

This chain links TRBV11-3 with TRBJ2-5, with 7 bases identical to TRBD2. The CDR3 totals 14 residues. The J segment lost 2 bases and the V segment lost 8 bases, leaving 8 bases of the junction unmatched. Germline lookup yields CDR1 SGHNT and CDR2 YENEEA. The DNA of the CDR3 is TGTGCCAGCCGAGGACGCGGGGGACAAGAGACCCAGTACTTC. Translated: CASRGRGGQETQYF.

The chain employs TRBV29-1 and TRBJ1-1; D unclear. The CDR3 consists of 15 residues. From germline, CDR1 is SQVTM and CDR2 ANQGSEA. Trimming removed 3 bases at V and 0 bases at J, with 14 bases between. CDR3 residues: CSVEDGLRMNTEAFF. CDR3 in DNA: TGCAGCGTTGAGGACGGACTGAGAATGAACACTGAAGCTTTCTTT.

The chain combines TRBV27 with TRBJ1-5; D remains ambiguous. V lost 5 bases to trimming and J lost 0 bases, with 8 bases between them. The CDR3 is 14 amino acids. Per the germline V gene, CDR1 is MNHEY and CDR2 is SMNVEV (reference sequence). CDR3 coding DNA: TGTGCCAGCAGTCCAGAAAATAGCAATCAGCCCCAGCATTTT. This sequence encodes CASSPENSNQPQHF.

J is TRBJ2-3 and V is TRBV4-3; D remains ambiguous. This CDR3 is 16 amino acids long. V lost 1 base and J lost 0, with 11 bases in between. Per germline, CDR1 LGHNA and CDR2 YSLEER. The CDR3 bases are TGCGCCAGCAGCCAAGCGCCAATTCTAAGCACAGATACGCAGTATTTT. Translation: CASSQAPILSTDTQYF.

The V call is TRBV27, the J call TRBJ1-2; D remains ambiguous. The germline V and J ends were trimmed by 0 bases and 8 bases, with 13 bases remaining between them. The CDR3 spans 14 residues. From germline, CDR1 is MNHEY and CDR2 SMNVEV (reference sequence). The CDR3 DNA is TGTGCCAGCAGTTTATCCGCGGGAGTGGGAGGCTACACCTTC. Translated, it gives CASSLSAGVGGYTF.

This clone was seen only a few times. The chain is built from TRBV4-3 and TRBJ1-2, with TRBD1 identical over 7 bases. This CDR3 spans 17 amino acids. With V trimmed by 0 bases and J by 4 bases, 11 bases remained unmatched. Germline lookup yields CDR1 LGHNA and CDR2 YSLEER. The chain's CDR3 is CASSQDHRRGPLYGYTF. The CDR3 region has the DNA TGCGCCAGCAGCCAAGACCATAGGAGGGGGCCTCTCTATGGCTACACCTTC.

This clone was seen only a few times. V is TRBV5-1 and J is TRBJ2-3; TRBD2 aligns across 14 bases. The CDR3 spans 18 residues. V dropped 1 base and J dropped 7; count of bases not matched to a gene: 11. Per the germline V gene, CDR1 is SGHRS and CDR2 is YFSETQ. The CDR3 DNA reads TGCGCCAGCAGCTTGAATAGTGGGGGACTAGCGGGAGATAATACGCAGTATTTT. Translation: CASSLNSGGLAGDNTQYF. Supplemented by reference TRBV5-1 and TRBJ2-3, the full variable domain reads KAGVTQTPRYLIKTRGQQVTLSCSPISGHRSVSWYQQTPGQGLQFLFEYFSETQRNKGNFPGRFSGRQFSNSRSEMNVSTLELGDSALYLCASSLNSGGLAGDNTQYFGPGTRLTVL.

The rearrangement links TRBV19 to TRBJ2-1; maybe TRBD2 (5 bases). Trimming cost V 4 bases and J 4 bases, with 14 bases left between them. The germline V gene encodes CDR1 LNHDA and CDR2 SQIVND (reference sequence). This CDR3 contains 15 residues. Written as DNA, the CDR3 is TGTGCCAGTAGTAGCGGACTGGGCACTTACAATGAGCAGTTCTTC. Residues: CASSSGLGTYNEQFF.

CDR3 DNA: TGCAGCGGATCAAAAGGGAGGACTGAAGCTTTCTTT. Translation: CSGSKGRTEAFF. This chain uses TRBV29-1 with TRBJ1-1; D call uncertain. Germline V gene data show CDR1 as SQVTM and CDR2 as ANQGSEA. The CDR3 has 12 residues. Trimming removed 7 bases from V and 5 bases from J, with 14 bases in between.

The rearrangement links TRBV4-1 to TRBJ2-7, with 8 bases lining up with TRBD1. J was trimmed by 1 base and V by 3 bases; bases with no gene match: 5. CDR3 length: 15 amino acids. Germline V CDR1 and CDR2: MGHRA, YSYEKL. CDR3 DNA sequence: TGCGCCAGCAGCCAGGGGGGACAGGATTCCTACGAGCAGTACTTC. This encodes CASSQGGQDSYEQYF.

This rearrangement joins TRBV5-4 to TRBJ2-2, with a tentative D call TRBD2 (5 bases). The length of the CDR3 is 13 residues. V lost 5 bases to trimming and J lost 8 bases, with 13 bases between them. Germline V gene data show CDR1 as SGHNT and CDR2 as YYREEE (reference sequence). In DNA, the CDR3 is TGTGCCAGCAGATATCCTACGGGGGGGGAGCTGTTTTTT. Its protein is CASRYPTGGELFF.

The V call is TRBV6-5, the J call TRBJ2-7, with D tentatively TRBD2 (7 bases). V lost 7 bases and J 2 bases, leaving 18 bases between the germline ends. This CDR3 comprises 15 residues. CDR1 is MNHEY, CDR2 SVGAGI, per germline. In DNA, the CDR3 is TGTGCCAGCACCCGGGGACGGGGGGCTCCCTACGAGCAGTACTTC. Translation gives CASTRGRGAPYEQYF.

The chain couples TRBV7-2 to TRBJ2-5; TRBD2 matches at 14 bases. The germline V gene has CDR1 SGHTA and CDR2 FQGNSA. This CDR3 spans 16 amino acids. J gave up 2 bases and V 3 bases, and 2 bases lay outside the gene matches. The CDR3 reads CASSFRTSGGQETQYF. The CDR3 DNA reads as TGTGCCAGCAGCTTCAGGACTAGCGGGGGGCAAGAGACCCAGTACTTC.

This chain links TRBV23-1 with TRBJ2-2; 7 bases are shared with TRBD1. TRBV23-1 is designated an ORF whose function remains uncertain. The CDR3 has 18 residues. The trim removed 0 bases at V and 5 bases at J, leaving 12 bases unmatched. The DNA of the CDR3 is TGCGCCAGCAGTCAATCCCTCGCCGACAGGGTGGAGACCGGGGAGCTGTTTTTT. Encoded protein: CASSQSLADRVETGELFF.

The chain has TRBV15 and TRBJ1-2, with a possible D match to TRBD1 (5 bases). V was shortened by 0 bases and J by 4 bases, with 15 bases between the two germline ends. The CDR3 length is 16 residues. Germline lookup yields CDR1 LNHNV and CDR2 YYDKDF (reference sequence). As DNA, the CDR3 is TGTGCCACCAGCAGAGATAGCGGGGCAAAGGGCTATGGCTACACCTTC. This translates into CATSRDSGAKGYGYTF.

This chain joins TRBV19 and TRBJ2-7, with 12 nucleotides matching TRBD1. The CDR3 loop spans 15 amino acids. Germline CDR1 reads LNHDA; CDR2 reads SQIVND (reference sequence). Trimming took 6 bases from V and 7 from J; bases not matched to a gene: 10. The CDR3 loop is CASRRPGQGAGEQYF. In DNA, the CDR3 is TGTGCCAGTAGGAGACCGGGACAGGGGGCTGGTGAGCAGTACTTC.

The CDR3 is CASSLGLGGAWETQYF. For the CDR3, the DNA is TGCGCCAGCAGCTTGGGGCTCGGGGGTGCTTGGGAGACCCAGTACTTC. This chain connects TRBV5-1 to TRBJ2-5, with TRBD2 as a possible D gene (6 bases). V was cut by 0 bases and J by 5 bases, with 17 bases left in between. Looked up from germline, CDR1 is SGHRS and CDR2 is YFSETQ. The CDR3 spans 16 residues.